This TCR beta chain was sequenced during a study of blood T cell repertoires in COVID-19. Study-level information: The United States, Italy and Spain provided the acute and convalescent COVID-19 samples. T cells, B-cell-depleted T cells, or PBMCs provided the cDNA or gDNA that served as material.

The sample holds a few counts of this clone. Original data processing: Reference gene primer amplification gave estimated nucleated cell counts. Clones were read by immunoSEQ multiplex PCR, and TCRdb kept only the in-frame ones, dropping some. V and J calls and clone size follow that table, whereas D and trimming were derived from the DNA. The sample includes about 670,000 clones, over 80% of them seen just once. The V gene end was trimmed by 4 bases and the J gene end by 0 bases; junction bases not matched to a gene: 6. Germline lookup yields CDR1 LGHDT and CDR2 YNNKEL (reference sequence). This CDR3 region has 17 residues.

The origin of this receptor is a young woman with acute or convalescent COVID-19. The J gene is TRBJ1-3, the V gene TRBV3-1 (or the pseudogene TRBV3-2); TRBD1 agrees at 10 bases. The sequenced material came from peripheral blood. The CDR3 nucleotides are TGTGCCAGCAGCCGGGGACAGGGGCATAACTCTGGAAACACCATATATTTT. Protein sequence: CASSRGQGHNSGNTIYF.